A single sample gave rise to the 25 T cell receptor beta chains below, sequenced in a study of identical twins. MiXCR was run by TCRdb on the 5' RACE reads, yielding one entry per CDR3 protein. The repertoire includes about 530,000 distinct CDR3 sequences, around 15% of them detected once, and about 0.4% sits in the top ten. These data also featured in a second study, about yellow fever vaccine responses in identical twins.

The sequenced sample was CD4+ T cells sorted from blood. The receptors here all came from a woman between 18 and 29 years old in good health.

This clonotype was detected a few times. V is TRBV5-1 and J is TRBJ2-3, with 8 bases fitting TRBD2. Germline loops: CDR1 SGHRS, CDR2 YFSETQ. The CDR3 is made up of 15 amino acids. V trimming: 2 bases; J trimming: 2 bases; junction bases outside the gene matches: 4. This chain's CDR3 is CASSLAGETTDTQYF. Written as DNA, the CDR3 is TGCGCCAGCAGCTTAGCGGGGGAGACCACAGATACGCAGTATTTT. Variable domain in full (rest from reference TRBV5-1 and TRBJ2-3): KAGVTQTPRYLIKTRGQQVTLSCSPISGHRSVSWYQQTPGQGLQFLFEYFSETQRNKGNFPGRFSGRQFSNSRSEMNVSTLELGDSALYLCASSLAGETTDTQYFGPGTRLTVL.

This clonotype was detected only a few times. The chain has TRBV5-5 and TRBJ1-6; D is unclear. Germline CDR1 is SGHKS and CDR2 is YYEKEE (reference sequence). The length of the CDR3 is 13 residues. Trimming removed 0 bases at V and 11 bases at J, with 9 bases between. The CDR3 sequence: CASSLDPSAPLHF. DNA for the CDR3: TGTGCCAGCAGCTTGGACCCAAGTGCACCCCTCCACTTT.

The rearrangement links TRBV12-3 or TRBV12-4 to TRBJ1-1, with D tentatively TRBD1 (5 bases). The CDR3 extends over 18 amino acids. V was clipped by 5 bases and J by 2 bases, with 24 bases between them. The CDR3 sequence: CASSPSPPTAIVNTEAFF. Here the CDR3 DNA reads TGTGCCAGCAGTCCCTCCCCCCCGACAGCCATTGTAAACACTGAAGCTTTCTTT.

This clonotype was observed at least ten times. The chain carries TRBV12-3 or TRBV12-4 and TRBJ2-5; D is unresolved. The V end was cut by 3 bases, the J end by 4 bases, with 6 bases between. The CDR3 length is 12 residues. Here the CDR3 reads CASSLFGETQYF. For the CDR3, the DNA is TGTGCCAGCAGTTTGTTTGGAGAGACCCAGTACTTC.

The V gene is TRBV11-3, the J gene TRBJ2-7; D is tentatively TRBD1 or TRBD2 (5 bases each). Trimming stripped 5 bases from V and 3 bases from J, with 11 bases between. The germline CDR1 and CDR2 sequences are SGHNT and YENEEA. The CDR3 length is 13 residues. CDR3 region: CASSGTSRYEQYF. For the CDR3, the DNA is TGTGCCAGCAGCGGGACGTCTCGCTACGAGCAGTACTTC.

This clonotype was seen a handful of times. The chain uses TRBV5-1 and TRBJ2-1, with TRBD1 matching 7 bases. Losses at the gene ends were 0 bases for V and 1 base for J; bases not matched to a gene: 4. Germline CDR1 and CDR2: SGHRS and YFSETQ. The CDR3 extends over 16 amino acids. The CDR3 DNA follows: TGCGCCAGCAGCTTGGAGACAGGGAGTTCCTACAATGAGCAGTTCTTC. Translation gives CASSLETGSSYNEQFF.

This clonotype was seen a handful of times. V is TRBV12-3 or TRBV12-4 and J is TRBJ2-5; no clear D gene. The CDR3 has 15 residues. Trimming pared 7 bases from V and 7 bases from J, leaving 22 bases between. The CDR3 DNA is TGTGCCAGCAATTACCAGGCACAGCCCCCCGTGACCCAGTACTTC. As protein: CASNYQAQPPVTQYF.

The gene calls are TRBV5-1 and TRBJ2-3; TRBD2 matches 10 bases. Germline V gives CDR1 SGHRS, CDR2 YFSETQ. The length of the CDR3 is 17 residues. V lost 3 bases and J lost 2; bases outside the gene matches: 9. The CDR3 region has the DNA TGCGCCAGCAGCTCCGAACTACTAGCGGGGCACACAGATACGCAGTATTTT. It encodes CASSSELLAGHTDTQYF.

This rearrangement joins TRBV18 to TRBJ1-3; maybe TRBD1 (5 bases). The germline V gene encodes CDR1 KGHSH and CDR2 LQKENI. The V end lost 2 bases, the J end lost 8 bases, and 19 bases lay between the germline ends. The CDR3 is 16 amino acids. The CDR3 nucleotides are TGTGCCAGCTCACCATCGATGACGTCGCGGGGGGACACCATATATTTT. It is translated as CASSPSMTSRGDTIYF.

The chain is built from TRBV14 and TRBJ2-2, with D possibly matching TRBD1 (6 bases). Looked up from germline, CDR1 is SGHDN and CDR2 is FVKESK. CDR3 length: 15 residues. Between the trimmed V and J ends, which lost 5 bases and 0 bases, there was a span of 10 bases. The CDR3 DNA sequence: TGTGCCAGCAGCAGGTGGACAGCGAACACCGGGGAGCTGTTTTTT. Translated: CASSRWTANTGELFF.

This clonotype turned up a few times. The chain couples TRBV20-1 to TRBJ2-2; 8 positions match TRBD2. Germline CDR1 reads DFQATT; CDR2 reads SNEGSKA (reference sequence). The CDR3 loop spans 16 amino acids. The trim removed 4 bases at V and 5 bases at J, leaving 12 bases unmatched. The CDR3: CSAIPWRGAITGELFF. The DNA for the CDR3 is TGCAGTGCTATCCCTTGGCGGGGGGCAATTACCGGGGAGCTGTTTTTT.

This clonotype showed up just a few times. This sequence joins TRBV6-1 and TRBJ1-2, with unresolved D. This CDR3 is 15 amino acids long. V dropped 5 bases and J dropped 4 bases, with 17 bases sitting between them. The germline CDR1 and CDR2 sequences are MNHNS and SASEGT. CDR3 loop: CASSKYSDPIYGYTF. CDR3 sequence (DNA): TGTGCCAGCAGTAAGTACTCAGACCCCATCTATGGCTACACCTTC.

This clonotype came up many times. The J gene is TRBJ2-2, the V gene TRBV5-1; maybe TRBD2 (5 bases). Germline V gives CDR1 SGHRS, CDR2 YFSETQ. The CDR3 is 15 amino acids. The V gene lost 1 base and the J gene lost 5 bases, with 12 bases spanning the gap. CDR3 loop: CASSLSASGTGELFF. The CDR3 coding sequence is TGCGCCAGCAGCTTGTCGGCGTCGGGGACCGGGGAGCTGTTTTTT.

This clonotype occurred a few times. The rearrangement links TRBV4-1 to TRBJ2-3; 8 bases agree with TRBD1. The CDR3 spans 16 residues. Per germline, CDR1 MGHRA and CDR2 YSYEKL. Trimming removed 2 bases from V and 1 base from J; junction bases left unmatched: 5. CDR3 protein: CASSQRADRGTDTQYF. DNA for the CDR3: TGCGCCAGCAGCCAACGAGCGGACAGGGGCACAGATACGCAGTATTTT.

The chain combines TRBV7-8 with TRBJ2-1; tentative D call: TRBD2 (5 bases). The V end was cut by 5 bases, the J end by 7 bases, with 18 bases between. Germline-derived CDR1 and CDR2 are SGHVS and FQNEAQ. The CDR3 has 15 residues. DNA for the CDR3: TGTGCCAGCAGCGAAGGTCCGGGAAGGATGAATGAGCAGTTCTTC. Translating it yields CASSEGPGRMNEQFF. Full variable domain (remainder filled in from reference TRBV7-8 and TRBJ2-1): GAGVSQSPRYKVAKRGQDVALRCDPISGHVSLFWYQQALGQGPEFLTYFQNEAQLDKSGLPSDRFFAERPEGSVSTLKIQRTQQEDSAVYLCASSEGPGRMNEQFFGPGTRLTVL.

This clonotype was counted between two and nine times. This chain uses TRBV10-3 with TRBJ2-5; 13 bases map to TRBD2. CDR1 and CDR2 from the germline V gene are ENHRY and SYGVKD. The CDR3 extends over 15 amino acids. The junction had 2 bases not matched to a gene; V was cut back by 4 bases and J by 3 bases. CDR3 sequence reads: CAISGTSGGEETQYF. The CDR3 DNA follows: TGTGCCATCAGTGGTACTAGCGGGGGGGAAGAGACCCAGTACTTC.

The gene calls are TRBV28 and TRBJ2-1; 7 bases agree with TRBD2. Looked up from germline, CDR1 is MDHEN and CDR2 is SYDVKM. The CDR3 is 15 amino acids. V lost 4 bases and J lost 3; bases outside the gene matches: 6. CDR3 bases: TGTGCCAGCAGTTCCCCCGGGACTAACTACAATGAGCAGTTCTTC. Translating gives CASSSPGTNYNEQFF.

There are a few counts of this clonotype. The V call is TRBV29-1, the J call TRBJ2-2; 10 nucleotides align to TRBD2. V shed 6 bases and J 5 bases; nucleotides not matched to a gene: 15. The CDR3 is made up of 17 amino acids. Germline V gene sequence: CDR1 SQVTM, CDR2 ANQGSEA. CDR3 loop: CSVLRTSGNLGTGELFF. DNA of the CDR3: TGCAGCGTCCTAAGGACTAGCGGAAACCTCGGGACCGGGGAGCTGTTTTTT.

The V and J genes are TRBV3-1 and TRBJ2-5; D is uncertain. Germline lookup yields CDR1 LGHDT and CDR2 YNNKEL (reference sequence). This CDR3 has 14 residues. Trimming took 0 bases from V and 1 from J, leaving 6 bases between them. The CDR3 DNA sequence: TGTGCCAGCAGCCAAGATTGGAGCCAAGAGACCCAGTACTTC. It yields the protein CASSQDWSQETQYF.

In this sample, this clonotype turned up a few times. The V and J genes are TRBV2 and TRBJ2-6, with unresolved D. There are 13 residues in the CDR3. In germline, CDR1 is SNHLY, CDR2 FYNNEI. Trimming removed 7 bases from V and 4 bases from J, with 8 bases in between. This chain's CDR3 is CASKGSGANVLTF. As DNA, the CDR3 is TGTGCCAGCAAAGGGTCCGGGGCCAACGTCCTGACTTTC.

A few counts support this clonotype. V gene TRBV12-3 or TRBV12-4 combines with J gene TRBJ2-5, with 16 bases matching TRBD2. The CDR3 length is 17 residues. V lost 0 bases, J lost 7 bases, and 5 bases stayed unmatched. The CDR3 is CASSLAGLAGGKGTQYF. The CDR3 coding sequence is TGTGCCAGCAGTTTAGCGGGACTAGCGGGGGGGAAAGGGACCCAGTACTTC.

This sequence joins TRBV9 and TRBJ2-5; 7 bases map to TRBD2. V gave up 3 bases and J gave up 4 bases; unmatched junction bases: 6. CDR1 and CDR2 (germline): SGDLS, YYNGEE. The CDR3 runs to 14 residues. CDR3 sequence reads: CASSGLGGGETQYF. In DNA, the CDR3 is TGTGCCAGCAGCGGGTTGGGGGGGGGAGAGACCCAGTACTTC.

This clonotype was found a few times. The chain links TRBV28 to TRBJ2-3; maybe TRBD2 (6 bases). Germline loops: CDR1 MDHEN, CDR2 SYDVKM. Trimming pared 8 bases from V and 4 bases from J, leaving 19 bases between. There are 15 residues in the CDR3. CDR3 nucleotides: TGTGCCAGCGGCGGACCCGGGAGTGGGGCAGATACGCAGTATTTT. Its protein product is CASGGPGSGADTQYF.

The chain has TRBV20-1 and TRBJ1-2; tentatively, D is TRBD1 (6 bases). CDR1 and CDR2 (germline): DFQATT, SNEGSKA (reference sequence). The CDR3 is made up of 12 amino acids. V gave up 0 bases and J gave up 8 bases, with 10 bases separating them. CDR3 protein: CSAREQGGGYTF. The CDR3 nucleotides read TGCAGTGCTAGAGAACAGGGAGGCGGCTACACCTTC.

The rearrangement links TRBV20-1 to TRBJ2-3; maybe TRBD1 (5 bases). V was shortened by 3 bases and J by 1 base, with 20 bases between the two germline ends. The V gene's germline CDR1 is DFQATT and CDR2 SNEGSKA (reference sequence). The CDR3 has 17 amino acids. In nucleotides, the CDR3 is TGCAGTGCTAGCATCCTAAGACAGTTCCTCGGCACAGATACGCAGTATTTT. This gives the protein CSASILRQFLGTDTQYF.